This entry features one TCR beta chain sequence. The antigen remains unidentified. The germline V gene has CDR1 SNHLY and CDR2 FYNNEI. This CDR3 is 16 amino acids long. V trimming: 6 bases; J trimming: 1 base; junction bases outside the gene matches: 10. This sample was taken from a study of cytomegalovirus exposure and HLA in healthy donors. Study-level information: Of around 400 genotyped donors, more than 65% grouped in the Caucasian-associated ancestry cluster. Study-wide findings and caveats: Researchers counted around 180 TCR beta chains as cytomegalovirus-associated. Most TCR beta V segments were productive about 87% or about 30% of the time in an earlier analysis. Reports described diagnosis of cytomegalovirus status by the classifier as highly specific and sensitive.

PCR amplification relied on 60 Vbeta primers (plus 13 Jbeta primers). Assay used: immunoSEQ multiplex PCR; TCRdb lists only in-frame clones, some missing. Among roughly 110,000 clones, about 74% were seen once, and the ten largest hold 12% to 15%. V usage is TRBV2 and J usage is TRBJ1-1; 8 positions match TRBD1. The sequence was obtained from a woman aged 40 to 50 in good health and CMV-seropositive. The sample taken for sequencing was PBMCs. The CDR3 DNA is TGTGCCAGCAGGAACCTCTGGACAGGGACGAACACTGAAGCTTTCTTT. Amino acids: CASRNLWTGTNTEAFF. Full variable domain (outside the CDR3, taken from reference TRBV2 and TRBJ1-1): EPEVTQTPSHQVTQMGQEVILRCVPISNHLYFYWYRQILGQKVEFLVSFYNNEISEKSEIFDDQFSVERPDGSNFTLKIRSTKLEDSAMYFCASRNLWTGTNTEAFFGQGTRLTVV.